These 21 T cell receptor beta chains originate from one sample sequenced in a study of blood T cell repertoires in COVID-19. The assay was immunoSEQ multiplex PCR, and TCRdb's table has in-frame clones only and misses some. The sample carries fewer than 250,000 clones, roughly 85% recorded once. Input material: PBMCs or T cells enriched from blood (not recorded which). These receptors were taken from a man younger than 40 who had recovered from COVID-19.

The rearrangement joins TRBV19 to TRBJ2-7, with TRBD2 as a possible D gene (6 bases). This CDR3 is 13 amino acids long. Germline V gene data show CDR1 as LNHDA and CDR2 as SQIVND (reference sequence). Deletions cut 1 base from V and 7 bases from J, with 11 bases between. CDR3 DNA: TGTGCCAGTAGTATAGTGGGACTTGGGGAGCAGTACTTC. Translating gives CASSIVGLGEQYF.

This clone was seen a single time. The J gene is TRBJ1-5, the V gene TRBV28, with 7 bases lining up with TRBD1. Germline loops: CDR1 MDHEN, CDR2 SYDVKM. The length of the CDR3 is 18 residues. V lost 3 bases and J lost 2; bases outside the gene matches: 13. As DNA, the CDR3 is TGTGCCAGCAGTTTCGAAGGGGGGACAGTTAGTGGCAATCAGCCCCAGCATTTT. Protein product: CASSFEGGTVSGNQPQHF.

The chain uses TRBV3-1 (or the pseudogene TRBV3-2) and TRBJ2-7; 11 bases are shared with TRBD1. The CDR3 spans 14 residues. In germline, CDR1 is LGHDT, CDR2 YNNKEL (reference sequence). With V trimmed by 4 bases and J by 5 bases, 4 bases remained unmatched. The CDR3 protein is CASSLGQGAHEQYF. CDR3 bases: TGTGCCAGCAGCCTTGGACAGGGGGCACACGAGCAGTACTTC.

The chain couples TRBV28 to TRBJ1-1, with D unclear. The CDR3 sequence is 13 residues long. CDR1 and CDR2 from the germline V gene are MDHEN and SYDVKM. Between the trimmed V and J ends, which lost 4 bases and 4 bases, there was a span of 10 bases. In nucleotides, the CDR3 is TGTGCCAGCAGTTCGACTGGAGGCACTGAAGCTTTCTTT. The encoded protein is CASSSTGGTEAFF.

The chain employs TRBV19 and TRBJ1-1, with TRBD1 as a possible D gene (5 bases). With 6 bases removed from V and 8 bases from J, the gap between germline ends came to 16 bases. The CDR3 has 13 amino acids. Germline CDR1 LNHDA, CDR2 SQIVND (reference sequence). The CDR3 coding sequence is TGTGCCAGTAGCCTGGGACTGAGACCAGAAGCTTTCTTT. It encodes CASSLGLRPEAFF.

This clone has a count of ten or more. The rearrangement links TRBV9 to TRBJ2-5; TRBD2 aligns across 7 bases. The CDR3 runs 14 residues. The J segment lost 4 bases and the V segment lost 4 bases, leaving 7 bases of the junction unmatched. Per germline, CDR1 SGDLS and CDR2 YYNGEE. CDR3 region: CASSPTSRGETQYF. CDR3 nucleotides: TGTGCCAGCAGCCCGACTAGCCGGGGAGAGACCCAGTACTTC.

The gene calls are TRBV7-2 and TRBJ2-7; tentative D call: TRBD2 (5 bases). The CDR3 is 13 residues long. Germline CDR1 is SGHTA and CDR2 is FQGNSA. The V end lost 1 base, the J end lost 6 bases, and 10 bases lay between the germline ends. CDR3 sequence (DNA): TGTGCCAGCAGCTTAGGAGGGTGGGGCGAGCAGTACTTC. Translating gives CASSLGGWGEQYF.

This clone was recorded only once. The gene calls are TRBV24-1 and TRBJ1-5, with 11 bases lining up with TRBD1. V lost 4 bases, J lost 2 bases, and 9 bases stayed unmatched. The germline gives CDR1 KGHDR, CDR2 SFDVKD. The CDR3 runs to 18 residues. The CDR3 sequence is CATSDLGQGAEGNQPQHF. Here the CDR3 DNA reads TGTGCCACCAGTGACCTAGGACAGGGGGCAGAAGGCAATCAGCCCCAGCATTTT.

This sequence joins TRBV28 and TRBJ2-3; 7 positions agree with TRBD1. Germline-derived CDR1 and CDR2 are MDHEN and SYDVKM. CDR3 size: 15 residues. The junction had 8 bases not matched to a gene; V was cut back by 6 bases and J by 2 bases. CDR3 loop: CASRPGDRPTDTQYF. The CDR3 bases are TGTGCCAGCAGACCCGGGGACAGACCCACAGATACGCAGTATTTT.

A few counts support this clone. CDR3 in amino acids: CASSSGFSGNTIYF. As DNA, the CDR3 is TGTGCCAGCAGTTCAGGATTCTCTGGAAACACCATATATTTT. The chain is built from TRBV28 and TRBJ1-3; D remains ambiguous. Trimming pared 4 bases from V and 0 bases from J, leaving 7 bases between. Germline-derived CDR1 and CDR2 are MDHEN and SYDVKM. The CDR3 is 14 residues long.

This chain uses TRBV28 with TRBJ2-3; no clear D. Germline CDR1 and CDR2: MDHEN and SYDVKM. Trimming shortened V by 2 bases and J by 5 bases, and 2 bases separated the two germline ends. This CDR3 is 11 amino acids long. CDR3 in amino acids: CASSLLDTQYF. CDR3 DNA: TGTGCCAGCAGTTTACTAGATACGCAGTATTTT. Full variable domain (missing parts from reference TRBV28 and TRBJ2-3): DVKVTQSSRYLVKRTGEKVFLECVQDMDHENMFWYRQDPGLGLRLIYFSYDVKMKEKGDIPEGYSVSREKKERFSLILESASTNQTSMYLCASSLLDTQYFGPGTRLTVL.

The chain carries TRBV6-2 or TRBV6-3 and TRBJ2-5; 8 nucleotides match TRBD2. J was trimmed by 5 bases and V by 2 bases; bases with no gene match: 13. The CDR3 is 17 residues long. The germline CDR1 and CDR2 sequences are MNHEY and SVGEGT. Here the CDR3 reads CASSYPTSGGPRETQYF. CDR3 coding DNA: TGTGCCAGCAGTTACCCTACTAGCGGAGGTCCCCGGGAGACCCAGTACTTC.

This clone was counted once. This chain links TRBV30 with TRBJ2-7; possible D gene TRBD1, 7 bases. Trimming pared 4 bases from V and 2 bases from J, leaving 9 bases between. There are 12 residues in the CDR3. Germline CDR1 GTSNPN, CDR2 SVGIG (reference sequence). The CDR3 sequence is CAWTGGTYEQYF. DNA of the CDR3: TGTGCCTGGACAGGGGGGACCTACGAGCAGTACTTC. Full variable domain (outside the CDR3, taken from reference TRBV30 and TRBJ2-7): SQTIHQWPATLVQPVGSPLSLECTVEGTSNPNLYWYRQAAGRGLQLLFYSVGIGQISSEVPQNLSASRPQDRQFILSSKKLLLSDSGFYLCAWTGGTYEQYFGPGTRLTVT.

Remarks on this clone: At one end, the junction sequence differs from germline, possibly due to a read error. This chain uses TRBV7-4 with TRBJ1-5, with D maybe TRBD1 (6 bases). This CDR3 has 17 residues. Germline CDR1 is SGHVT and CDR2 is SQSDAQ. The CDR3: CPSPAGNGGGSNQPQHF. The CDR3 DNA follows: TGCCCCAGCCCCGCCGGAAACGGGGGGGGCAGCAATCAGCCCCAGCATTTT.

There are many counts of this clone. CDR3 region: CASSPQTGHYEQYF. The DNA for the CDR3 is TGTGCCAGCAGCCCCCAGACAGGGCACTACGAGCAGTACTTC. The V and J genes are TRBV5-6 and TRBJ2-7; 7 nucleotides line up with TRBD1. Per germline, CDR1 SGHDT and CDR2 YYEEEE. V trimming: 4 bases; J trimming: 3 bases; junction bases outside the gene matches: 7. The CDR3 runs 14 residues.

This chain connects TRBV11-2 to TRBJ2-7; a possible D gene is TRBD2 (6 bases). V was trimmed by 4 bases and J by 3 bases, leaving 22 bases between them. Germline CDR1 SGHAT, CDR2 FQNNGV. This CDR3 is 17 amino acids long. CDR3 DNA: TGTGCCAGCAGCTCCCCCCCTCGGGGGATAACCCTCTACGAGCAGTACTTC. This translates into CASSSPPRGITLYEQYF.

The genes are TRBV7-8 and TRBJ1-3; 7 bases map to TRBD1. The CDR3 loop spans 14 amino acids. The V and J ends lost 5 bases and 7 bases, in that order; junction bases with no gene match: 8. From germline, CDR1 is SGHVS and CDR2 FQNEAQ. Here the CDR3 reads CASSQETGINTIYF. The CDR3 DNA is TGTGCCAGCAGCCAGGAGACAGGGATCAACACCATATATTTT.

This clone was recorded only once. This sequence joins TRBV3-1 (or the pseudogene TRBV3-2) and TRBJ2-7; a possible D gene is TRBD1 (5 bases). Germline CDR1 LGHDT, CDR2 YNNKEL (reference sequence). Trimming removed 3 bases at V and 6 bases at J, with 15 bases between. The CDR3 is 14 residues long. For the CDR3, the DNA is TGTGCCAGCAGCCATTCCAGGGAATCGAGCGAGCAGTACTTC. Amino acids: CASSHSRESSEQYF.

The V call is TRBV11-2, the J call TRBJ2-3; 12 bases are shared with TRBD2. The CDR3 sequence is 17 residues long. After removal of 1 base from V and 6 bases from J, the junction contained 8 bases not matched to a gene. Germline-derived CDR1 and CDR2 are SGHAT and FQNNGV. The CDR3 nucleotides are TGTGCCAGCAGCTTAGGCCTAGCGGGGGGGCCGAGGGATACGCAGTATTTT. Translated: CASSLGLAGGPRDTQYF.

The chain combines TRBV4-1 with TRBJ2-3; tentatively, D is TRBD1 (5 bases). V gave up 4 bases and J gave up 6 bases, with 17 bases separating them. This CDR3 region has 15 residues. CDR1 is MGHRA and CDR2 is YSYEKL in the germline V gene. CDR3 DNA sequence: TGCGCCAGCAGCCCCCATGGCAGGGTGGTGGATACGCAGTATTTT. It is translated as CASSPHGRVVDTQYF.

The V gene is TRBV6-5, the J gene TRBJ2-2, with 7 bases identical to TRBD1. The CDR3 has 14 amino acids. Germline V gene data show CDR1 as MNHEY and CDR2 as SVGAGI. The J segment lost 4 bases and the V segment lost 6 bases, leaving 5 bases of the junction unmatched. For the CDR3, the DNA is TGTGCCAGCAGCCGGGACAGAATCACCGGGGAGCTGTTTTTT. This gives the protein CASSRDRITGELFF.